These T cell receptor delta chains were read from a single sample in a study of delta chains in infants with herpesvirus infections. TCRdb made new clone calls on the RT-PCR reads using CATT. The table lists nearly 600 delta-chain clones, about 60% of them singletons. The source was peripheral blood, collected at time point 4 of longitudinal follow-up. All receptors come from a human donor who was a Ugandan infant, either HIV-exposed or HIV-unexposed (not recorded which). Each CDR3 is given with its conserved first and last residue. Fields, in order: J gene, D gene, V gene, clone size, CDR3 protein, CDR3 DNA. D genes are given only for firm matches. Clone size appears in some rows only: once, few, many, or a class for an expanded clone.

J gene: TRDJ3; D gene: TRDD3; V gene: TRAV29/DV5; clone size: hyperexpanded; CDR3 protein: CAASYARDTIPRSSWDTRQMFF; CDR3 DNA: TGTGCAGCAAGCTACGCAAGGGATACGATCCCCCGGAGCTCCTGGGACACCCGACAGATGTTTTTC
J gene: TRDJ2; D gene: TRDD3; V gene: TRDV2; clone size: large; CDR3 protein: CACDTVGGYETAQLFF; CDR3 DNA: TGTGCCTGTGACACGGTTGGGGGATACGAGACAGCACAACTCTTCTTT
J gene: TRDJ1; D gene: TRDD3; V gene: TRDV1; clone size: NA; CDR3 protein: CALGEMIPPSCHLLGDLDKLIF; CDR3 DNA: TGTGCTCTTGGGGAGATGATTCCTCCTTCATGCCACCTACTGGGGGACTTGGATAAACTCATCTTT
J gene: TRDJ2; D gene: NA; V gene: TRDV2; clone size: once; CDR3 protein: CACDTWGTAQLFF; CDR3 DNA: TGTGCCTGTGACACCTGGGGGACAGCACAACTCTTCTTT
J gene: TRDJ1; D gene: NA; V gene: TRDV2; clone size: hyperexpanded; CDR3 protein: CACDTPATRTDKLIF; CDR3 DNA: TGTGCCTGTGACACCCCCGCAACTAGGACCGATAAACTCATCTTT
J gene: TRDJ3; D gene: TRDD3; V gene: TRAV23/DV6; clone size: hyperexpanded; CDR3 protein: CAGPPQRLGDTSWDTRQMFF; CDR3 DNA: TGTGCTGGGCCGCCCCAAAGACTGGGGGATACATCCTGGGACACCCGACAGATGTTTTTC
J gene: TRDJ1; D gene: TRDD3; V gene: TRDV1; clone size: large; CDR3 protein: CALGEKSDVGIRVYTDKLIF; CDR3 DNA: TGTGCTCTTGGGGAAAAGTCGGATGTGGGGATACGTGTTTACACCGATAAACTCATCTTT
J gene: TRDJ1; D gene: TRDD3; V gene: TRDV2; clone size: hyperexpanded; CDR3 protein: CACDLLGDTVGTDKLIF; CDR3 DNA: TGTGCCTGTGACCTACTGGGGGATACGGTAGGGACCGATAAACTCATCTTT
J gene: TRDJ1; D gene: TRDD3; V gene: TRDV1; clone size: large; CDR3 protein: CALGEGTSWGIRRPYTDKLIF; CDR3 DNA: TGTGCTCTTGGGGAAGGCACCAGCTGGGGGATACGTAGGCCGTACACCGATAAACTCATCTTT
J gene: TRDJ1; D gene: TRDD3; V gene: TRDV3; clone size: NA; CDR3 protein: CAMPHTINSFTGGSTDKLIF; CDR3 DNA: TGTGCGATGCCACATACCATAAATTCTTTTACTGGGGGATCCACCGATAAACTCATCTTT